The entry below gives a single T cell receptor (beta chain) sequence along with its context. Libraries were prepared by immunoSEQ multiplex PCR; TCRdb keeps only in-frame clonotypes and omits some of them. The table shows tens of thousands of clones, with 85% to 95% occurring only once. This record comes from a study of technical replicates of blood from several donors. Germline values: CDR1 MNHNY, CDR2 SVGAGI (reference sequence). Trimming removed 2 bases from V and 4 bases from J, with 11 bases in between. The CDR3 has 14 amino acids. What was sequenced was T cells isolated from PBMCs. This sequence joins TRBV6-6 and TRBJ1-2, with D perhaps TRBD1 (5 bases). The TCR was taken from a human donor in good health. CDR3 DNA: TGTGCCAGCAGTTACCTGACAGCGGGCTATGGCTACACCTTC. Protein: CASSYLTAGYGYTF.